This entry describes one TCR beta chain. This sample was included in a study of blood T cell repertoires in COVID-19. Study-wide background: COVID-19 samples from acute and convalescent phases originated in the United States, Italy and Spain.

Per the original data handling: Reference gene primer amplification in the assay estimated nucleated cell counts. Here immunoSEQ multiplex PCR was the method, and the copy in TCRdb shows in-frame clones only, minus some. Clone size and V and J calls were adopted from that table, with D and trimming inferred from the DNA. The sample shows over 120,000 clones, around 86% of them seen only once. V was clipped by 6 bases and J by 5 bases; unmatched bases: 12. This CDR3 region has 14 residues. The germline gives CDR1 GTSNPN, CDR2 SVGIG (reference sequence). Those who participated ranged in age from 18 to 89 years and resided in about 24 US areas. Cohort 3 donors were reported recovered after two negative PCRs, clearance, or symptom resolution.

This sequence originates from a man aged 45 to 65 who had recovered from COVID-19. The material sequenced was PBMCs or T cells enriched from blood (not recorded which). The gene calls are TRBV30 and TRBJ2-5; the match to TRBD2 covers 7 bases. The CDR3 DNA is TGTGCCTGTACCGGGGCTAGCGGAGGGGAGACCCAGTACTTC. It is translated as CACTGASGGETQYF.